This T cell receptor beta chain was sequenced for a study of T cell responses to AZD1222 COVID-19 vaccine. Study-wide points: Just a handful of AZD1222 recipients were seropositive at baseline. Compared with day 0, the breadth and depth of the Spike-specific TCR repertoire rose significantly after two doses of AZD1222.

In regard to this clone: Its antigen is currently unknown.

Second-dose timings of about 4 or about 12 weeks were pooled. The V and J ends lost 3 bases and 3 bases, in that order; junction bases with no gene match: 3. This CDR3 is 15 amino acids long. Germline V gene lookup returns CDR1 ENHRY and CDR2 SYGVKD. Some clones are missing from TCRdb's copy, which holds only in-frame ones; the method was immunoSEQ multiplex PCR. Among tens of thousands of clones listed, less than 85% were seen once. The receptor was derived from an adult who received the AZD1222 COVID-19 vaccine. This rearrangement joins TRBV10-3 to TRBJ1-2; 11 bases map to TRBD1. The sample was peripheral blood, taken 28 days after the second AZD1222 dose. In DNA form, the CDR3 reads TGTGCCATCAGTGAAGGGACAGGGGGGGACTATGGCTACACCTTC. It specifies CAISEGTGGDYGYTF.